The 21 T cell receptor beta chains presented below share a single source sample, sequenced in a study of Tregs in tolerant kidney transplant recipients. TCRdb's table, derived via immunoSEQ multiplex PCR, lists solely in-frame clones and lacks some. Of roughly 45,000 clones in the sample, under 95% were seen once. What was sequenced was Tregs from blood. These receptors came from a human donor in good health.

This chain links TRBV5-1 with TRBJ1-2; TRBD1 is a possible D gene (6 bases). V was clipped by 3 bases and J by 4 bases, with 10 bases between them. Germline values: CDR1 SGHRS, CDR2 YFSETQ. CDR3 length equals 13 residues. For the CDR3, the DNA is TGCGCCAGCAGCTCTGGGGGGCCCTATGGCTACACCTTC. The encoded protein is CASSSGGPYGYTF.

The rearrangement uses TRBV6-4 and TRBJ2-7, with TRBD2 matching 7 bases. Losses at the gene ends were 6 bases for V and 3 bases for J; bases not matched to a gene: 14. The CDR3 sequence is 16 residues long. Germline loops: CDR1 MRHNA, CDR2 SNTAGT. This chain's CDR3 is CASSARPSGGVYEQYF. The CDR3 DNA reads TGTGCCAGCAGCGCCCGGCCTAGCGGAGGGGTCTACGAGCAGTACTTC.

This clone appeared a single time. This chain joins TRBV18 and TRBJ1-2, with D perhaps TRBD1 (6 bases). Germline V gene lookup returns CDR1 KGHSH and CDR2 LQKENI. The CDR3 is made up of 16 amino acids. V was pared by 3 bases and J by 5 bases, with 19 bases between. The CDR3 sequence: CASSPGTKLSDYGYTF. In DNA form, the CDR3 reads TGTGCCAGCTCACCCGGGACAAAACTAAGCGATTATGGCTACACCTTC. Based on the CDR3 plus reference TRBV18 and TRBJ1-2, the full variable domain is NAGVMQNPRHLVRRRGQEARLRCSPMKGHSHVYWYRQLPEEGLKFMVYLQKENIIDESGMPKERFSAEFPKEGPSILRIQQVVRGDSAAYFCASSPGTKLSDYGYTFGSGTRLTVV.

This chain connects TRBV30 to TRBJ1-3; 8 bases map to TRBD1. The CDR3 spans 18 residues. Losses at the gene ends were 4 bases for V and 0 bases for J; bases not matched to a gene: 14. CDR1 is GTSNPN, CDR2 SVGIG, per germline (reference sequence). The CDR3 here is CAWNRMDQGAISGNTIYF. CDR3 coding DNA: TGTGCCTGGAACCGTATGGATCAGGGGGCAATCTCTGGAAACACCATATATTTT.

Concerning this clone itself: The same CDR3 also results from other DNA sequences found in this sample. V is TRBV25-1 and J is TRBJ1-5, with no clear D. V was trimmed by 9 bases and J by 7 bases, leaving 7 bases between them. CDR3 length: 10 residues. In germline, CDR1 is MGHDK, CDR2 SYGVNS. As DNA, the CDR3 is TGTGCCAGTTCAGAGCAGCCCCAGCATTTT. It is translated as CASSEQPQHF.

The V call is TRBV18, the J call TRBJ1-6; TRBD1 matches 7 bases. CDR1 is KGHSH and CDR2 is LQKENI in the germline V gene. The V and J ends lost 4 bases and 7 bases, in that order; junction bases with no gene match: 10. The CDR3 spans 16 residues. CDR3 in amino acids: CASSLNPGQRNSPLHF. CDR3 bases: TGTGCCAGCTCACTAAATCCGGGACAGAGGAATTCACCCCTCCACTTT.

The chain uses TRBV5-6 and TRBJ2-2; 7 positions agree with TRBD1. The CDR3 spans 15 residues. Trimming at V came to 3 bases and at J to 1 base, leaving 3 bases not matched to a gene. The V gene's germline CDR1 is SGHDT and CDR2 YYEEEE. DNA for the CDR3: TGTGCCAGCAGCTACCGGGACAGGAACACCGGGGAGCTGTTTTTT. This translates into CASSYRDRNTGELFF.

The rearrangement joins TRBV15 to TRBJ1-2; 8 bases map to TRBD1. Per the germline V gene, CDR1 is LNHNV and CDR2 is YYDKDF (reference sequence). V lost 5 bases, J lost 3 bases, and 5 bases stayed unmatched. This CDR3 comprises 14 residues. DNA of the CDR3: TGTGCCACCAGCCAGGGGGCGTTTGACTATGGCTACACCTTC. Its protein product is CATSQGAFDYGYTF. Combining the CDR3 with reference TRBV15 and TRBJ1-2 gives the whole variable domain DAMVIQNPRYQVTQFGKPVTLSCSQTLNHNVMYWYQQKSSQAPKLLFHYYDKDFNNEADTPDNFQSRRPNTSFCFLDIRSPGLGDTAMYLCATSQGAFDYGYTFGSGTRLTVV.

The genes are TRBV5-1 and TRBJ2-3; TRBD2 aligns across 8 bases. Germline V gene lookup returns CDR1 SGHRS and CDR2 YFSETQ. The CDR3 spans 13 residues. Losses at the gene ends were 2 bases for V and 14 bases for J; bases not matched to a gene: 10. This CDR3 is CASSLEGLDPTYF. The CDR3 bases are TGCGCCAGCAGCTTAGAGGGACTAGACCCTACGTATTTT.

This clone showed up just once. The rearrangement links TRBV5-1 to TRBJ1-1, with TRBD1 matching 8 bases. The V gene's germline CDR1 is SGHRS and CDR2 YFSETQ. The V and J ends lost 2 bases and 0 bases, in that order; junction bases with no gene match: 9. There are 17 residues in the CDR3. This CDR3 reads CASSFTGGRAMNTEAFF. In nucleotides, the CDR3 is TGCGCCAGCAGCTTTACAGGGGGTCGCGCCATGAACACTGAAGCTTTCTTT.

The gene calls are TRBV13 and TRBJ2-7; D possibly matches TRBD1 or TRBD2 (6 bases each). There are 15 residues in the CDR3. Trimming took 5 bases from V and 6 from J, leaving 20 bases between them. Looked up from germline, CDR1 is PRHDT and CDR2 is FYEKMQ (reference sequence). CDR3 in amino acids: CASSLAVLGGIEQYF. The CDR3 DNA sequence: TGTGCCAGCAGCCTAGCAGTTTTAGGGGGGATCGAGCAGTACTTC.

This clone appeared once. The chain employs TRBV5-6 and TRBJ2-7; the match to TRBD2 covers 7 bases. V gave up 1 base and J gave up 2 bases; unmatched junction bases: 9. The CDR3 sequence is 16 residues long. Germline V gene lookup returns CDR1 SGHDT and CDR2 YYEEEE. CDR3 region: CASSLRLAAPPYEQYF. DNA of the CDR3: TGTGCCAGCAGCTTGAGGCTAGCGGCCCCTCCCTACGAGCAGTACTTC.

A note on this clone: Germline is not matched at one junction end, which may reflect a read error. The CDR3 bases are TGCGCCAGCAGTCAAGCGGGGCGGGGCGGTGAGCAAGAGACCCAGTACTTC. Its protein product is CASSQAGRGGEQETQYF. The V and J genes are TRBV4-1 and TRBJ2-5; TRBD2 matches 7 bases. CDR3 size: 17 residues. Germline V gene lookup returns CDR1 MGHRA and CDR2 YSYEKL.

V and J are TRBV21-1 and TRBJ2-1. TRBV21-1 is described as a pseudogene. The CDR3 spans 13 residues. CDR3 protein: CASSKAKGNEQFF. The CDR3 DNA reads TGTGCCAGCAGCAAAGCGAAAGGAAATGAGCAGTTCTTC.

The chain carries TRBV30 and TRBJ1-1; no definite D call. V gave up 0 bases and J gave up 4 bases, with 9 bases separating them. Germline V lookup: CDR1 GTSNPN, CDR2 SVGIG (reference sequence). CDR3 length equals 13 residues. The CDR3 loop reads CAWSVRRSTEAFF. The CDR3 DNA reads TGTGCCTGGAGTGTACGAAGGTCCACTGAAGCTTTCTTT.

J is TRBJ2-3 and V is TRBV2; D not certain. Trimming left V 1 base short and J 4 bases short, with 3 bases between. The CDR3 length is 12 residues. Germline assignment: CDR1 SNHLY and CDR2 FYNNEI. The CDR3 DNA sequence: TGTGCCAGCAGTGAAGGCTCAGATACGCAGTATTTT. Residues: CASSEGSDTQYF.

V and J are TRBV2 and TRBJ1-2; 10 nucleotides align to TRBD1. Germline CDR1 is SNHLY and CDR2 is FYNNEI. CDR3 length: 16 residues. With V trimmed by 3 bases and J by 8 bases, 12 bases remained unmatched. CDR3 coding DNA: TGTGCCAGCAGTGACATCGGGACAGGGGAATTTTTAGGCTACACCTTC. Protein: CASSDIGTGEFLGYTF.

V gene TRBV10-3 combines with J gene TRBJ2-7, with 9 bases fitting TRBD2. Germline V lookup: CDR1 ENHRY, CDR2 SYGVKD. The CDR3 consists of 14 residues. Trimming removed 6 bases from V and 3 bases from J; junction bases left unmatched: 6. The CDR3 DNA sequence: TGTGCCATCAGGAGATTAGCGGGGGACTACGAGCAGTACTTC. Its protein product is CAIRRLAGDYEQYF.

DNA of the CDR3: TGTGCCTGCGAGGGACAGGTAAATCAGCCCCAGCATTTT. Translating gives CACEGQVNQPQHF. V usage is TRBV30 and J usage is TRBJ1-5; 8 bases fit TRBD1. Per germline, CDR1 GTSNPN and CDR2 SVGIG (reference sequence). CDR3 size: 13 residues. V lost 6 bases to trimming and J lost 4 bases; unmatched junction nucleotides: 5.

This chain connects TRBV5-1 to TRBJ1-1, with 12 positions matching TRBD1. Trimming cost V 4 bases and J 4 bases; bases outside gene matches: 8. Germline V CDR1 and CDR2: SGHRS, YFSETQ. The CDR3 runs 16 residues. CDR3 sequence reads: CASSKGQGAGSTEAFF. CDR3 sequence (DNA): TGCGCCAGCAGCAAGGGACAGGGGGCAGGAAGCACTGAAGCTTTCTTT.

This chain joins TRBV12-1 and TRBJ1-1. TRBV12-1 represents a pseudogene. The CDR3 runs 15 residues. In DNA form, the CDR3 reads TGTGCCAGCAGCCCTCCGAGGCCCGGGAACACTGAAGCTTTCTTT. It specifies CASSPPRPGNTEAFF.